The 18 T cell receptor beta chains below were found in one sample sequenced in a study of control samples from healthy donors and cancer patients. TCRdb's table, derived via immunoSEQ multiplex PCR, lists solely in-frame clones and lacks some. The repertoire includes under 55,000 clones, roughly 90% of them detected once, and about a fifth sits in the top ten. Sample: PBMCs. The source is a woman aged 40-49 years with head and neck cancer.

The V call is TRBV7-6, the J call TRBJ2-1; a possible D gene is TRBD1 (6 bases). CDR1 is SGHVS, CDR2 FNYEAQ, per germline. The CDR3 is 13 amino acids. V lost 2 bases and J lost 6, with 8 bases in between. CDR3 nucleotides: TGTGCCAGCAGCTTAACCAGGGGCAATGAGCAGTTCTTC. Translating gives CASSLTRGNEQFF.

CDR3 bases: TGTGCCACCAGCAGAGTTACAGGATACAATGAGCAGTTCTTC. Amino acid sequence: CATSRVTGYNEQFF. The chain couples TRBV15 to TRBJ2-1; D is possibly TRBD1 (5 bases). CDR1 is LNHNV and CDR2 is YYDKDF in the germline V gene (reference sequence). This CDR3 comprises 14 residues. V shed 1 base and J shed 4 bases, with 8 bases lying between them. The complete variable domain, with remaining parts taken from reference TRBV15 and TRBJ2-1, reads DAMVIQNPRYQVTQFGKPVTLSCSQTLNHNVMYWYQQKSSQAPKLLFHYYDKDFNNEADTPDNFQSRRPNTSFCFLDIRSPGLGDTAMYLCATSRVTGYNEQFFGPGTRLTVL.

The chain couples TRBV6-1 to TRBJ1-2; D unresolved. This CDR3 contains 15 residues. Germline V lookup: CDR1 MNHNS, CDR2 SASEGT. Trimming shortened V by 3 bases and J by 8 bases, and 19 bases separated the two germline ends. The CDR3: CASSEPPGHPGGYTF. The DNA of the CDR3 is TGTGCCAGCAGTGAGCCCCCCGGCCACCCGGGAGGCTACACCTTC.

The rearrangement joins TRBV19 to TRBJ1-2; 9 bases map to TRBD1. The CDR3 has 14 residues. Germline CDR1 reads LNHDA; CDR2 reads SQIVND (reference sequence). Unmatched junction bases numbered 9, after V lost 5 bases and J lost 8 bases. The CDR3 coding sequence is TGTGCCAGTAGTCGAAGGGACAGGGATAGCGGCTACACCTTC. It encodes CASSRRDRDSGYTF.

The chain employs TRBV2 and TRBJ2-7, with TRBD1 as a possible D gene (6 bases). CDR3 length equals 17 residues. Germline CDR1 is SNHLY and CDR2 is FYNNEI. V shed 6 bases and J shed 0 bases, with 21 bases lying between them. The DNA for the CDR3 is TGTGCCAGCAGGTATTCGGTGGTTACAGGGTCCTCCTACGAGCAGTACTTC. Protein: CASRYSVVTGSSYEQYF.

This chain connects TRBV19 to TRBJ2-1; D not certain. Germline lookup yields CDR1 LNHDA and CDR2 SQIVND (reference sequence). Between the trimmed V and J ends, which lost 5 bases and 3 bases, there was a span of 8 bases. The CDR3 loop spans 13 amino acids. The CDR3 loop is CASSAGFYNEQFF. DNA of the CDR3: TGTGCCAGTAGTGCTGGATTCTACAATGAGCAGTTCTTC.

The rearrangement joins TRBV7-3 to TRBJ2-3; 9 nucleotides align to TRBD2. After removal of 0 bases from V and 2 bases from J, the junction contained 3 bases not matched to a gene. The CDR3 has 16 residues. Germline V gene data show CDR1 as SGHTA and CDR2 as FQGTGA. The CDR3 DNA reads TGTGCCAGCAGCTTAACGGGACTAGCCTCCACAGATACGCAGTATTTT. It specifies CASSLTGLASTDTQYF.

This chain links TRBV5-1 with TRBJ2-3, with TRBD1 as a possible D gene (5 bases). V lost 0 bases and J 6 bases, leaving 11 bases between the germline ends. The CDR3 sequence is 14 residues long. Germline V lookup: CDR1 SGHRS, CDR2 YFSETQ. For the CDR3, the DNA is TGCGCCAGCAGCTTGGGGGGCGATGGCGATACGCAGTATTTT. Protein: CASSLGGDGDTQYF.

The rearrangement links TRBV27 to TRBJ2-2, with a tentative D call TRBD2 (7 bases). The CDR3 length is 14 residues. Deletions cut 11 bases from V and 5 bases from J, with 18 bases between. Germline CDR1 MNHEY, CDR2 SMNVEV (reference sequence). The DNA for the CDR3 is TGTGCCTCCCGGGGGCGGGGGAGGACCGGGGAGCTGTTTTTT. As protein: CASRGRGRTGELFF.

The chain employs TRBV5-4 and TRBJ2-3; D might be TRBD1 (6 bases). The CDR3 loop spans 16 amino acids. The V gene's germline CDR1 is SGHNT and CDR2 YYREEE (reference sequence). V lost 4 bases, J lost 2 bases, and 17 bases lay in between. The CDR3 here is CASSPGPGQSTDTQYF. The CDR3 DNA follows: TGTGCCAGCAGCCCGGGGCCCGGACAGTCCACAGATACGCAGTATTTT.

The rearrangement joins TRBV19 to TRBJ2-1; D may be TRBD1 or TRBD2 (5 bases each). The V and J ends lost 7 bases and 0 bases respectively, with 10 bases between them. Germline V CDR1 and CDR2: LNHDA, SQIVND (reference sequence). This CDR3 has 14 residues. Here the CDR3 reads CASIGGYSYNEQFF. The CDR3 coding sequence is TGTGCCAGTATTGGGGGATACTCCTACAATGAGCAGTTCTTC.

This chain links TRBV6-6 with TRBJ2-1; no clear D gene. V lost 2 bases, J lost 8 bases, and 7 bases lay in between. Germline values: CDR1 MNHNY, CDR2 SVGAGI (reference sequence). The CDR3 loop spans 12 amino acids. In DNA, the CDR3 is TGTGCCAGCAGTTACGGGATCGATGAGCAGTTCTTC. Its translation: CASSYGIDEQFF.

V and J are TRBV10-1 and TRBJ2-2; 8 positions agree with TRBD2. V lost 6 bases and J lost 2; bases outside the gene matches: 11. The CDR3 sequence is 17 residues long. Germline CDR1 and CDR2: WNHNN and SYGVQD (reference sequence). The CDR3 bases are TGCGCCAGCAGAGAGGAGGGGGTAGCGGGAAACACCGGGGAGCTGTTTTTT. Encoded protein: CASREEGVAGNTGELFF.

This chain uses TRBV5-8 with TRBJ1-1; D remains ambiguous. Trimming removed 1 base at V and 12 bases at J, with 10 bases between. The CDR3 runs to 11 residues. Per the germline V gene, CDR1 is SGHTS and CDR2 is YDEGEE. CDR3 DNA sequence: TGTGCCAGCAGCTTGAGTTTTGAGCCTTTCTTT. This codes for CASSLSFEPFF. Based on the CDR3 plus reference TRBV5-8 and TRBJ1-1, the full variable domain is EAGVTQSPTHLIKTRGQQATLRCSPISGHTSVYWYQQALGLGLQFLLWYDEGEERNRGNFPPRFSGRQFPNYSSELNVNALELEDSALYLCASSLSFEPFFGQGTRLTVV.

This rearrangement joins TRBV10-1 to TRBJ1-2, with D hard to call. Germline assignment: CDR1 WNHNN and CDR2 SYGVQD (reference sequence). V lost 5 bases and J 7 bases, leaving 14 bases between the germline ends. The CDR3 extends over 13 amino acids. The CDR3 nucleotides read TGCGCCAGCAGTCCGGGGTCGATCGTTGGCTACACCTTC. Its protein product is CASSPGSIVGYTF.

The table lists this clone with a count of one. The chain carries TRBV28 and TRBJ1-5, with D unclear. Germline V gene lookup returns CDR1 MDHEN and CDR2 SYDVKM. The CDR3 sequence is 14 residues long. The V and J ends lost 3 bases and 12 bases respectively, with 18 bases between them. The CDR3 loop is CASSLGGGRTFQHF. The CDR3 coding sequence is TGTGCCAGCAGTTTGGGAGGCGGCCGAACGTTCCAGCATTTT.

The rearrangement uses TRBV10-3 and TRBJ1-1; the D is unclear. This CDR3 comprises 13 residues. From germline, CDR1 is ENHRY and CDR2 SYGVKD. The V gene lost 1 base and the J gene lost 2 bases, with 5 bases spanning the gap. CDR3 nucleotide sequence: TGTGCCATCAGTGAGTGGGAAAACACTGAAGCTTTCTTT. Protein sequence: CAISEWENTEAFF.

The chain links TRBV7-2 to TRBJ2-3; D is unresolved. Per germline, CDR1 SGHTA and CDR2 FQGNSA. The ends were cut back, 4 bases at V and 2 bases at J, with 4 bases in the middle. The CDR3 length is 12 residues. The CDR3 is CASSSNTDTQYF. The CDR3 DNA reads TGTGCCAGCAGCTCGAACACAGATACGCAGTATTTT.